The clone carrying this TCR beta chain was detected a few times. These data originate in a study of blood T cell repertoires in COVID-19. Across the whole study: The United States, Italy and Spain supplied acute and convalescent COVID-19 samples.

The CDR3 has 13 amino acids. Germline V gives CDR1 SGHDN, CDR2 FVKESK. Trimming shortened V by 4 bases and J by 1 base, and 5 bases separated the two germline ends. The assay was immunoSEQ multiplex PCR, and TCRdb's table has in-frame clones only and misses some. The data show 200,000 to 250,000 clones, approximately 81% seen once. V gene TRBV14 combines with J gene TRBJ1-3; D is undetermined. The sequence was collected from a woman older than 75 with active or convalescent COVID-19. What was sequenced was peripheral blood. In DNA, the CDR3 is TGTGCCAGCAGCCCGTCTTCTGGAAACACCATATATTTT. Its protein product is CASSPSSGNTIYF.